This T cell receptor beta chain was sequenced in a study of long-term antiretroviral therapy in people with HIV. There are 16 residues in the CDR3. CDR1 is MDHEN and CDR2 is SYDVKM in the germline V gene. V dropped 5 bases and J dropped 3 bases, with 19 bases sitting between them. Roughly 1-11 million cryopreserved PBMC were held in samples before DNA extraction. In its sample, this clone was seen a few times. What it binds is unknown. The libraries were made with immunoSEQ v3.0 at survey level. Assay used: immunoSEQ multiplex PCR; TCRdb lists only in-frame clones, some missing. The repertoire holds about 48,000 clones, roughly 80% seen once, with 2.5% to 3% in the top ten. General study results and limits: Blood collection from about 2004 to 2017 possibly occurred under older ART regimens. Repertoires with HIV possessed tighter CDR3 length spans than those of controls.

The chain combines TRBV28 with TRBJ1-2; D unclear. The starting material was unsorted PBMCs, obtained 0.8 years after starting antiretroviral therapy. This receptor was taken from a woman aged 18-29 years with HIV. For the CDR3, the DNA is TGTGCCAGCAGTCTCCTCGATGGTGCGGACGACTATGGCTACACCTTC. Its translation: CASSLLDGADDYGYTF.